These T cell receptor beta chains were read from a single sample in a study of blood T cells in healthy people across ages. Each CDR3 protein is one row after TCRdb ran MiXCR on the 5' RACE reads. The data show about a million distinct CDR3 sequences, more than 30% seen once. The sequenced sample was blood. The receptor set was obtained from a man in his late teens or twenties in good health. Both conserved end residues are part of each CDR3. Fields, in order: D gene, J gene, V gene, clone size, CDR3 protein, CDR3 DNA. D genes are given only for firm matches. Clone size is shown for a subset of rows, as once, few, many or a class of expanded clone.

D gene: TRBD1
J gene: TRBJ2-1
V gene: TRBV12-3/TRBV12-4
clone size: many
CDR3 protein: CASRTLDRGGSYNEQFF
CDR3 DNA: TGTGCCAGCAGGACCCTCGACAGGGGTGGCTCCTACAATGAGCAGTTCTTC

D gene: .
J gene: TRBJ1-5
V gene: TRBV20-1
clone size: .
CDR3 protein: CSAADDMNQPQHF
CDR3 DNA: TGCAGTGCTGCTGACGATATGAATCAGCCCCAGCATTTT

D gene: .
J gene: TRBJ1-2
V gene: TRBV2
clone size: .
CDR3 protein: CASSERVWTVNGYTF
CDR3 DNA: TGTGCCAGCAGTGAAAGGGTGTGGACAGTAAACGGCTACACCTTC

D gene: .
J gene: TRBJ1-1
V gene: TRBV27
clone size: few
CDR3 protein: CASRGPLNTEAFF
CDR3 DNA: TGTGCCAGCAGGGGCCCGTTGAACACTGAAGCTTTCTTT

D gene: TRBD1
J gene: TRBJ1-2
V gene: TRBV2
clone size: many
CDR3 protein: CASRGQGYGYTF
CDR3 DNA: TGTGCCAGCAGGGGACAGGGGTATGGCTACACCTTC

D gene: TRBD2
J gene: TRBJ2-5
V gene: TRBV7-2
clone size: few
CDR3 protein: CASSVTPGLVQTQYF
CDR3 DNA: TGTGCCAGCAGCGTAACGCCGGGACTAGTCCAGACCCAGTACTTC

D gene: TRBD1
J gene: TRBJ1-2
V gene: TRBV19
clone size: .
CDR3 protein: CASSSTPGQGASNTF
CDR3 DNA: TGTGCCAGTAGTTCGACGCCGGGACAGGGAGCTTCAAACACCTTC

D gene: .
J gene: TRBJ1-6
V gene: TRBV7-2
clone size: few
CDR3 protein: CASSKEGSSYNSPLHF
CDR3 DNA: TGTGCCAGCAGCAAAGAGGGGAGCTCCTATAATTCACCCCTCCACTTT

D gene: .
J gene: TRBJ1-2
V gene: TRBV14
clone size: few
CDR3 protein: CASSHGVGYTF
CDR3 DNA: TGTGCCAGCAGCCATGGGGTTGGCTACACCTTC

D gene: .
J gene: TRBJ1-4
V gene: TRBV20-1
clone size: .
CDR3 protein: CSARISPTNEKLFF
CDR3 DNA: TGCAGTGCTAGAATTAGTCCCACTAATGAAAAACTGTTTTTT

D gene: TRBD2
J gene: TRBJ2-4
V gene: TRBV20-1
clone size: .
CDR3 protein: CSAGGELLAKNIQYF
CDR3 DNA: TGCAGTGCGGGGGGGGAGCTTTTAGCCAAAAACATTCAGTACTTC

D gene: .
J gene: TRBJ1-2
V gene: TRBV6-2/TRBV6-3
clone size: .
CDR3 protein: CASPEIRGSDGYTF
CDR3 DNA: TGTGCCAGCCCTGAAATCCGAGGGTCGGATGGCTACACCTTC

D gene: TRBD2
J gene: TRBJ2-1
V gene: TRBV5-1
clone size: few
CDR3 protein: CASSLGRDYPYNEQFF
CDR3 DNA: TGCGCCAGCAGCTTGGGCAGGGACTACCCCTACAATGAGCAGTTCTTC

D gene: .
J gene: TRBJ1-1
V gene: TRBV2
clone size: .
CDR3 protein: CASSDGWGPNTEAFF
CDR3 DNA: TGTGCCAGCAGTGATGGATGGGGCCCGAACACTGAAGCTTTCTTT

D gene: .
J gene: TRBJ1-2
V gene: TRBV12-3/TRBV12-4
clone size: .
CDR3 protein: CASSALGGDGYTF
CDR3 DNA: TGTGCCAGCAGTGCGCTCGGTGGGGATGGCTACACCTTC

D gene: TRBD2
J gene: TRBJ2-1
V gene: TRBV20-1
clone size: .
CDR3 protein: CSARDASGDSYNEQFF
CDR3 DNA: TGCAGTGCTAGAGATGCCAGCGGGGACTCCTACAATGAGCAGTTCTTC

D gene: TRBD2
J gene: TRBJ2-5
V gene: TRBV12-3/TRBV12-4
clone size: .
CDR3 protein: CASSLGLAGGRETQYF
CDR3 DNA: TGTGCCAGCAGTTTGGGACTAGCGGGGGGACGAGAGACCCAGTACTTC

D gene: TRBD1
J gene: TRBJ1-2
V gene: TRBV7-9
clone size: .
CDR3 protein: CAARTGEGANYGYTF
CDR3 DNA: TGTGCCGCTCGGACAGGGGAAGGGGCTAACTATGGCTACACCTTC

D gene: .
J gene: TRBJ1-6
V gene: TRBV6-5
clone size: .
CDR3 protein: CASSYAQAPLHF
CDR3 DNA: TGTGCCAGCAGTTACGCTCAGGCACCCCTCCACTTT

D gene: .
J gene: TRBJ2-5
V gene: TRBV20-1
clone size: .
CDR3 protein: CSRQDQETQYF
CDR3 DNA: TGCAGCAGACAGGACCAAGAGACCCAGTACTTC

D gene: TRBD1
J gene: TRBJ2-5
V gene: TRBV6-5
clone size: few
CDR3 protein: CASSYSTGGKETQYF
CDR3 DNA: TGTGCCAGCAGTTACTCAACAGGGGGGAAGGAGACCCAGTACTTC

D gene: TRBD2
J gene: TRBJ2-1
V gene: TRBV5-1
clone size: .
CDR3 protein: CASSLRLAGPIPHNEQFF
CDR3 DNA: TGCGCCAGCAGCTTGAGACTAGCGGGTCCTATCCCCCACAATGAGCAGTTCTTC

D gene: TRBD1
J gene: TRBJ1-1
V gene: TRBV4-2
clone size: .
CDR3 protein: CASSQDLSGGTEAFF
CDR3 DNA: TGTGCCAGCAGCCAAGATCTTTCAGGGGGCACTGAAGCTTTCTTT

D gene: .
J gene: TRBJ1-2
V gene: TRBV29-1
clone size: .
CDR3 protein: CSVEDSSLMNYGYTF
CDR3 DNA: TGCAGCGTTGAAGACTCATCATTGATGAACTATGGCTACACCTTC

D gene: .
J gene: TRBJ2-5
V gene: TRBV10-3
clone size: few
CDR3 protein: CAISDWRQGGETQYF
CDR3 DNA: TGTGCCATCAGTGACTGGCGACAGGGAGGAGAGACCCAGTACTTC

D gene: .
J gene: TRBJ1-4
V gene: TRBV20-1
clone size: few
CDR3 protein: CSAAKTTNEKLFF
CDR3 DNA: TGCAGTGCCGCGAAAACAACTAATGAAAAACTGTTTTTT

D gene: .
J gene: TRBJ1-5
V gene: TRBV20-1
clone size: .
CDR3 protein: CSARGVTDNNQPQHF
CDR3 DNA: TGCAGTGCTAGAGGGGTGACAGATAATAATCAGCCCCAGCATTTT

D gene: .
J gene: TRBJ1-1
V gene: TRBV6-5
clone size: .
CDR3 protein: CATKRTSNTEAFF
CDR3 DNA: TGTGCCACGAAGCGGACGTCGAACACTGAAGCTTTCTTT

D gene: .
J gene: TRBJ2-1
V gene: TRBV28
clone size: .
CDR3 protein: CASTLGGGFGDEQFF
CDR3 DNA: TGTGCCAGCACCTTGGGAGGGGGTTTCGGGGATGAGCAGTTCTTC

D gene: TRBD2
J gene: TRBJ2-5
V gene: TRBV29-1
clone size: once
CDR3 protein: CSGTLAGVSNEQYF
CDR3 DNA: TGCAGCGGGACCCTAGCGGGGGTCAGCAATGAGCAGTACTTC

D gene: .
J gene: TRBJ2-3
V gene: TRBV6-2/TRBV6-3
clone size: few
CDR3 protein: CASSPGHQLQYF
CDR3 DNA: TGTGCCAGCAGCCCCGGACACCAATTGCAGTATTTT

D gene: .
J gene: TRBJ2-1
V gene: TRBV12-3/TRBV12-4
clone size: .
CDR3 protein: CASSFGAGLPVTQFF
CDR3 DNA: TGTGCCAGCAGTTTTGGGGCCGGGCTCCCGGTGACCCAGTTCTTC

D gene: .
J gene: TRBJ2-3
V gene: TRBV10-3
clone size: few
CDR3 protein: CAISEPPSGNTDTQYF
CDR3 DNA: TGTGCCATCAGTGAGCCACCTTCGGGGAACACAGATACGCAGTATTTT

D gene: .
J gene: TRBJ2-5
V gene: TRBV7-2
clone size: .
CDR3 protein: CASSLDRIETQYF
CDR3 DNA: TGTGCCAGCAGCTTAGACAGGATCGAGACCCAGTACTTC

D gene: .
J gene: TRBJ1-3
V gene: TRBV4-2
clone size: few
CDR3 protein: CASSQDRTSGNTIYF
CDR3 DNA: TGTGCCAGCAGCCAAGATAGAACCTCTGGAAACACCATATATTTT

D gene: TRBD1
J gene: TRBJ2-5
V gene: TRBV28
clone size: once
CDR3 protein: CAAADRARVNEQYF
CDR3 DNA: TGTGCCGCCGCGGACAGGGCCAGGGTAAATGAGCAGTACTTC

D gene: .
J gene: TRBJ1-1
V gene: TRBV6-5
clone size: .
CDR3 protein: CASSYRDGGEAFF
CDR3 DNA: TGTGCCAGCAGTTACAGGGACGGTGGCGAAGCTTTCTTT

D gene: .
J gene: TRBJ1-4
V gene: TRBV12-3/TRBV12-4
clone size: .
CDR3 protein: CASSASGVSEKLFF
CDR3 DNA: TGTGCCAGCAGTGCCTCGGGGGTTTCTGAAAAACTGTTTTTT

D gene: .
J gene: TRBJ2-1
V gene: TRBV7-2
clone size: .
CDR3 protein: CAGSGDRSFRLGDEQFF
CDR3 DNA: TGTGCCGGCAGTGGGGACCGGAGTTTCCGACTCGGGGATGAGCAGTTCTTC

D gene: .
J gene: TRBJ2-1
V gene: TRBV20-1
clone size: .
CDR3 protein: CSAPPPGRSSYNEQFF
CDR3 DNA: TGCAGTGCCCCACCTCCGGGACGAAGCTCCTACAATGAGCAGTTCTTC

D gene: TRBD2
J gene: TRBJ2-3
V gene: TRBV20-1
clone size: .
CDR3 protein: CSARGLAGIWGSTDTQYF
CDR3 DNA: TGTAGTGCCAGGGGCCTAGCGGGGATATGGGGTAGCACAGATACGCAGTATTTT

D gene: TRBD1
J gene: TRBJ2-7
V gene: TRBV9
clone size: .
CDR3 protein: CASSVDRTGDYYEQYF
CDR3 DNA: TGTGCCAGCAGCGTAGACCGGACAGGGGATTACTACGAGCAGTACTTC

D gene: .
J gene: TRBJ1-5
V gene: TRBV9
clone size: .
CDR3 protein: CASSPDIHSNQPQHF
CDR3 DNA: TGTGCCAGCAGCCCTGACATCCATAGCAATCAGCCCCAGCATTTT

D gene: TRBD1
J gene: TRBJ1-5
V gene: TRBV10-3
clone size: .
CDR3 protein: CAISEGQGAGQPQHF
CDR3 DNA: TGTGCCATCAGCGAGGGACAGGGGGCAGGTCAGCCCCAGCATTTT

D gene: .
J gene: TRBJ2-7
V gene: TRBV6-5
clone size: .
CDR3 protein: CASSYSTFGPRAYEQYF
CDR3 DNA: TGTGCCAGCAGTTACTCGACATTTGGGCCGAGAGCCTACGAGCAGTACTTC

D gene: TRBD2
J gene: TRBJ2-3
V gene: TRBV20-1
clone size: many
CDR3 protein: CSARSASGGEADTQYF
CDR3 DNA: TGCAGTGCTAGAAGCGCTAGCGGGGGGGAAGCAGATACGCAGTATTTT